These 5 T cell receptor beta chains came from one sample sequenced in a study of early T cells in non-severe SARS-CoV-2 infection. TCRdb reanalysed the 5' RACE reads using MiXCR and keeps one entry per CDR3 protein. This sample has about 120,000 distinct CDR3 sequences, with roughly 12% found just once. The sequencing used whole blood, collected at baseline. The receptors stem from an adult who was a healthcare worker with PCR-confirmed SARS-CoV-2 infection or an uninfected control (not recorded which).

In its sample, this clonotype was seen a few times. The chain carries TRBV12-3 or TRBV12-4 and TRBJ2-1, with 9 bases fitting TRBD2. V shed 3 bases and J 6 bases; nucleotides not matched to a gene: 0. The CDR3 runs 13 residues. CDR3 region: CASSLTSGNEQFF. CDR3 in DNA: TGTGCCAGCAGTTTGACTAGCGGCAATGAGCAGTTCTTC.

This clonotype has a count of ten or more. CDR3 in amino acids: CASSLRLGNEKLFF. CDR3 sequence (DNA): TGTGCCAGCAGTTTGCGGTTGGGGAACGAAAAACTGTTTTTT. The chain couples TRBV5-8 to TRBJ1-4; no definite D call. Germline loops: CDR1 SGHTS, CDR2 YDEGEE. The germline V and J ends were trimmed by 5 bases and 8 bases, with 16 bases remaining between them. This CDR3 is built from 14 residues.

This clonotype was observed a handful of times. The CDR3 sequence: CASSSSEGYGYTF. The CDR3 DNA reads as TGTGCCAGCAGCTCCAGCGAGGGCTATGGCTACACCTTC. V and J are TRBV5-4 and TRBJ1-2; D unresolved. This CDR3 has 13 amino acids. Trimming stripped 3 bases from V and 4 bases from J, with 10 bases between. Germline V lookup: CDR1 SGHNT, CDR2 YYREEE (reference sequence).

This clonotype was seen ten or more times. Relative to the germline gene, one junction end is altered; a read error may explain this. The V gene is TRBV12-3 or TRBV12-4, the J gene TRBJ1-1; 10 bases line up with TRBD1. This CDR3 is 16 amino acids long. Here the CDR3 reads CASRLGTGEMNTEAFF. DNA of the CDR3: TGTGCCAGCAGGTTAGGGACAGGGGAAATGAACACTGAAGCTTTCTTT.

There are many counts of this clonotype. One end of the junction does not line up with germline, which may come from a read error. This sequence joins TRBV15 and TRBJ2-6; D remains unclear. In germline, CDR1 is LNHNV, CDR2 YYDKDF (reference sequence). This CDR3 is built from 13 residues. CDR3 coding DNA: TGTGCCACCAGCAGAGATAGGTCGAACTCCCTGGGTTTC. Protein product: CATSRDRSNSLGF.